This T cell receptor (beta chain) is from a study of T cell responses to AZD1222 COVID-19 vaccine (dated by TCRdb to the early 2020s). With respect to the entire study: TCR sequencing was performed for more than 230 trial participants, of whom approximately 200 were given two doses of AZD1222 and around 25 were given two doses of MenACWY control vaccine. Trial participants were enrolled by age into subgroups of 18-55, 56-69 and 70-plus years, and around 150, 29 and 61 TCR-sequenced participants, respectively, were included in these subgroups.

With respect to this clone: Its antigen has not been determined. Base qualities are missing; no much larger clone stands one base away.

The time point tag for this specimen amounts to: about 28 days (+/-7) after the second vaccine dose. AZD1222 recipients whose second dose came at about 4 weeks and those whose second dose came at about 12 weeks were combined into one group, since spike-specific TCR depth and breadth did not differ between the two schedules. The vaccinee samples were drawn from two UK trials, COV001 and COV002, one of which was a single-blind randomized controlled phase 2/3 trial testing AZD1222 (ChAdOx1 nCoV-19) in healthy adults. Trial participant PBMC samples were collected at day 0 and day 28 after the second dose for TCRbeta chain sequencing. Results the study describes overall, beyond this receptor: Conclusions about previously exposed vaccinees are limited because only a handful of AZD1222 recipients were SARS-CoV-2 seropositive at baseline. Participants were mostly white British and included more females than males, and it was suggested by the authors that clonal diversity may have been underestimated. After two AZD1222 doses, spike-specific TCR breadth and depth were significantly higher than at day 0 and than in MenACWY recipients. The vaccine-associated CD4 TCRs covered the entire spike protein, and the dominant responses fell in regions 160-218 and 743-854. In the small 56-69-year group, the increase in depth fell short of significance, most likely because of low power. Nearly half of unique spike-specific TCRs reportedly recognized epitopes outside regions mutated in the B.1.351 and B.1.1.7 variants. Because no day 14 peak-response samples were available, repertoires were characterized only after the peak T cell response.

The germline V gene encodes CDR1 LNHDA and CDR2 SQIVND (reference sequence). V drops 10 bases and J drops 4 bases, leaving 7 bases in between. The CDR3 spans 10 residues, from the cysteine through the phenylalanine. The only DNA kept is the CDR3, 30 bases in frame from the first base. The CDR3 regions of human TCRbeta chains were analyzed by immunosequencing. In the original analysis: TCRs in the repertoires were compared against a reference library of SARS-CoV-2-specific TCRs that had been generated with the MIRA antigen-specificity platform. Breadth was defined as the fraction of unique TCRs that were SARS-CoV-2-associated, and depth was defined as the fraction of total T cells that were SARS-CoV-2-associated. Each spike-specific TCR was assigned to its reactive spike region and to a CD4 or CD8 class using the MIRA data. Log10-transformed breadth and depth values were compared by one-way ANOVA with Sidak's multiple comparisons tests. Not all clones reach the TCRdb copy of this immuneACCESS table, which keeps in-frame sequences only. Checked studies attribute under half of the gap to unresolved V genes and leave the rest unexplained. From that table come the V and J calls and clone size; the DNA was used to work out D and trimming. Counted in this sample were 86,000 or so clones; about 86% of them appeared once. The leading ten clones occupy 4.5% to 7% of the sample.

The clonotype originates from an adult who received the AZD1222 COVID-19 vaccine. The sequences come from peripheral blood, collected 28 days after the second AZD1222 dose. Recombination joined TRBV19 with TRBJ2-5, with the D segment possibly TRBD1 or TRBD2, each aligning over 5 bases. This receptor has the CDR3 CATRGETQYF. DNA sequence: TGTGCCACGAGGGGAGAGACCCAGTACTTC.